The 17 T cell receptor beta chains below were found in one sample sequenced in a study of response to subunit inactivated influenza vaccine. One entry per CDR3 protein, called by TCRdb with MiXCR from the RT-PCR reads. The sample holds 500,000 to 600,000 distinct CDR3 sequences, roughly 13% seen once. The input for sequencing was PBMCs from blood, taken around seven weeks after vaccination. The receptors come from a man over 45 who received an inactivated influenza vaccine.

CDR3 sequence: CASSYGTGGIYEQYF. In DNA, the CDR3 is TGTGCCAGCAGCTACGGGACAGGGGGCATCTACGAGCAGTACTTC. The rearrangement uses TRBV12-3 or TRBV12-4 and TRBJ2-7; 12 bases fit TRBD1. V shed 6 bases and J 3 bases; nucleotides not matched to a gene: 6. This CDR3 is built from 15 residues.

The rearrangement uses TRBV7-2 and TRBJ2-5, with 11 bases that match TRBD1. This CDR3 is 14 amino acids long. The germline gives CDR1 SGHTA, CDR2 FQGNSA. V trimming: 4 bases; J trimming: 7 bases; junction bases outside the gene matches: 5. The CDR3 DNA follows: TGTGCCAGCAGCTCGGACAGGGGGCGGGGGACCCAGTACTTC. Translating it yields CASSSDRGRGTQYF.

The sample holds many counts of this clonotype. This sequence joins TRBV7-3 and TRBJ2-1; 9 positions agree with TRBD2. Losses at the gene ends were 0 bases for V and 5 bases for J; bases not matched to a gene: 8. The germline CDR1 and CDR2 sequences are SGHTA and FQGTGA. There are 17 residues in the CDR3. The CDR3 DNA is TGTGCCAGCAGCTTAACGGGGGTAGCGGGAGCCGACAATGAGCAGTTCTTC. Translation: CASSLTGVAGADNEQFF.

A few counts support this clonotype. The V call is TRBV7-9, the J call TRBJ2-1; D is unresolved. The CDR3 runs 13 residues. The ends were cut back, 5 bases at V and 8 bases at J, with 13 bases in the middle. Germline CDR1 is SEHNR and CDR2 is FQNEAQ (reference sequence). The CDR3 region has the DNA TGTGCCAGCAGCCCCGGCTGGGGTGATGAGCAGTTCTTC. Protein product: CASSPGWGDEQFF.

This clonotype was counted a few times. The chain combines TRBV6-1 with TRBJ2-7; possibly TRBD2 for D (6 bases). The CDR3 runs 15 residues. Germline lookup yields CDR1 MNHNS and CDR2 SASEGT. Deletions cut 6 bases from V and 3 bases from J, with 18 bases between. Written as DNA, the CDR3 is TGTGCCAGCAGCCGCTATATGACTAGGGGCTACGAGCAGTACTTC. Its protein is CASSRYMTRGYEQYF.

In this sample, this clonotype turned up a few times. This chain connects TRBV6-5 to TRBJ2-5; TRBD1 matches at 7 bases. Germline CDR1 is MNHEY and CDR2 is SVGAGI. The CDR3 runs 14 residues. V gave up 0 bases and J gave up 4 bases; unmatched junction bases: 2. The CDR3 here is CASSYSPGGETQYF. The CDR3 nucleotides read TGTGCCAGCAGTTACTCTCCAGGGGGAGAGACCCAGTACTTC.

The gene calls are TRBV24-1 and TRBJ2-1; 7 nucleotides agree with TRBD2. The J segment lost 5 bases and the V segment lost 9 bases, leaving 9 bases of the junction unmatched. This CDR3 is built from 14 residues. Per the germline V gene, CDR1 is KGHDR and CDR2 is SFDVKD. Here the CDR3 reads CATRGRERDNEQFF. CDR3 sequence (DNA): TGTGCCACCCGCGGGCGGGAGCGAGACAATGAGCAGTTCTTC.

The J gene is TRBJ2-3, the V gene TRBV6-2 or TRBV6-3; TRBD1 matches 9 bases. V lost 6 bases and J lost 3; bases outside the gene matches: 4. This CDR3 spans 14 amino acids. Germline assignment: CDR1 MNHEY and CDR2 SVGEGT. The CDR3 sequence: CASSRDRETDTQYF. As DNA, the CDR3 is TGTGCCAGCAGCCGGGACAGGGAGACAGATACGCAGTATTTT.

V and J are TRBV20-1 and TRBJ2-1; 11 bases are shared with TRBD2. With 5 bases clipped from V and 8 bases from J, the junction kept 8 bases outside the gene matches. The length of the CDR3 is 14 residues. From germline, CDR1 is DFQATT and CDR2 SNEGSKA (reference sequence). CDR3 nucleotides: TGCAGTGCTGCTACTAGCGGGAGTCTCTATGAGCAGTTCTTC. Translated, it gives CSAATSGSLYEQFF.

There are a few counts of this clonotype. The CDR3 DNA is TGCGCCAGCAGCTTGCCCCAGGGTACTGACGACAGGGTCCATTTGAGCAATCAGCCCCAGCATTTT. This translates into CASSLPQGTDDRVHLSNQPQHF. This chain links TRBV5-1 with TRBJ1-5; 7 nucleotides align to TRBD1. The CDR3 contains 22 residues. J was trimmed by 1 base and V by 1 base; bases with no gene match: 23. CDR1 SGHRS and CDR2 YFSETQ come from the germline V gene.

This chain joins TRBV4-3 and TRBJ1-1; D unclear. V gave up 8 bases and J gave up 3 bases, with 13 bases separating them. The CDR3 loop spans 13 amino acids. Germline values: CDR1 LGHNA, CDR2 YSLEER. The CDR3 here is CASSEGWDTEAFF. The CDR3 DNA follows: TGCGCCAGCTCCGAGGGTTGGGACACTGAAGCTTTCTTT.

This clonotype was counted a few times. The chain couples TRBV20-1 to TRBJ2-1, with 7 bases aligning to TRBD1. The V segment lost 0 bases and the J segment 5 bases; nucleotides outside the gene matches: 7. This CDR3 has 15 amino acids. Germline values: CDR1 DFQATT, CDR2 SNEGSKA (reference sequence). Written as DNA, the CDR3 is TGCAGTGCTAGAGATGGAACAGGGGCCGACAATGAGCAGTTCTTC. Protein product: CSARDGTGADNEQFF.

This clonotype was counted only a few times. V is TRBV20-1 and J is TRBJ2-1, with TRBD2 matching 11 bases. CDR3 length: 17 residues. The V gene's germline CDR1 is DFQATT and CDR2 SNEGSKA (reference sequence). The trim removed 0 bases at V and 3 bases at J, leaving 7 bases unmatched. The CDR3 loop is CSARDWASGRIYNEQFF. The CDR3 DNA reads TGCAGTGCTAGAGATTGGGCTAGCGGGAGGATCTACAATGAGCAGTTCTTC.

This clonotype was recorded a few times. CDR3 nucleotide sequence: TGCAGTGCTAGTCTTCCAGGCGGGGAGACCCAGTACTTC. It yields the protein CSASLPGGETQYF. V usage is TRBV20-1 and J usage is TRBJ2-5, with TRBD2 as a possible D gene (5 bases). The CDR3 is 13 amino acids. Trimming pared 3 bases from V and 5 bases from J, leaving 13 bases between. Per germline, CDR1 DFQATT and CDR2 SNEGSKA (reference sequence).

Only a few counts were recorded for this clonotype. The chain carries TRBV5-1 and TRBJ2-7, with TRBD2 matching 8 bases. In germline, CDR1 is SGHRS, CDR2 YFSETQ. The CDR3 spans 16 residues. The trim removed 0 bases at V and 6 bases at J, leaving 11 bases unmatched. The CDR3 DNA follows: TGCGCCAGCAGCTTGGACTTCGGGGGGGCCTTGGCCGAGCAGTACTTC. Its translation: CASSLDFGGALAEQYF.

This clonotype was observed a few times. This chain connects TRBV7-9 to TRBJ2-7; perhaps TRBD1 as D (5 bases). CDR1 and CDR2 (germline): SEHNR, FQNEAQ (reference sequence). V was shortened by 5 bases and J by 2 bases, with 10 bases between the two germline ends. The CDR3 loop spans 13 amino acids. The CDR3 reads CASSMSGTYEQYF. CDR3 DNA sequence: TGTGCCAGCAGCATGTCAGGGACCTACGAGCAGTACTTC.

The CDR3 region has the DNA TGTGCCAGCAGCTGGACGGCCGGACAGGATTGGTCTGGGGCCAACGTCCTGACTTTC. Amino acid sequence: CASSWTAGQDWSGANVLTF. The chain carries TRBV11-2 and TRBJ2-6; 7 bases align to TRBD1. V was pared by 4 bases and J by 1 base, with 13 bases of the junction left unmatched. The CDR3 length is 19 residues. Germline assignment: CDR1 SGHAT and CDR2 FQNNGV.